This record covers a single TCR beta chain. What it recognizes is unknown. TCRdb's table, derived via immunoSEQ multiplex PCR, lists solely in-frame clones and lacks some. The profile shows about 9,900 clones, roughly 40% of them singletons. Germline CDR1 is MNHNS and CDR2 is SASEGT. Trimming pared 4 bases from V and 5 bases from J, leaving 18 bases between. This CDR3 contains 15 residues. Cells from the mixed lymphocyte reaction underwent coculture for over 5 days at 37 degrees C. This sample is part of a study of siplizumab effects on memory and regulatory T cells. The TCR sequence derives from a human donor in good health; the cells came from an allogeneic mixed lymphocyte reaction. Material for sequencing was CFSE-low (dividing) CD4+ T cells sorted from an allogeneic mixed lymphocyte reaction. This chain uses TRBV6-1 with TRBJ2-7; D gene unclear. Here the CDR3 DNA reads TGTGCCAGCAGTGCGATCTACGAGAGAGACCACGAGCAGTACTTC. Translating it yields CASSAIYERDHEQYF.